These T cell receptor beta chains were read from a single sample in a study of blood T cell repertoires in COVID-19. Libraries were prepared by immunoSEQ multiplex PCR; TCRdb keeps only in-frame clonotypes and omits some of them. There are roughly 400,000 clones in the sample; about nine tenths occur only once, and about 1.7% lies in the top ten. The sample was PBMCs or T cells enriched from blood (not recorded which). Receptors were obtained from a young woman who had recovered from COVID-19. CDR3s include the opening cysteine and the closing phenylalanine or tryptophan. Fields, in order: J gene, D gene, V gene, CDR3 length, CDR3 protein. The D gene is left open where the match is weak.

j_call: TRBJ2-1; d_call: NA; v_call: TRBV15; cdr3_length: 12; cdr3_aa: CATSNRYNEQFF
j_call: TRBJ1-5; d_call: TRBD1; v_call: TRBV30; cdr3_length: 18; cdr3_aa: CAWSDPRQGGYGNQPQHF
j_call: TRBJ2-4; d_call: TRBD2; v_call: TRBV3-1/TRBV3-2; cdr3_length: 16; cdr3_aa: CASSQDPTSGVNIQYF
j_call: TRBJ2-7; d_call: NA; v_call: TRBV11-2; cdr3_length: 12; cdr3_aa: CASSLVHYEQYF
j_call: TRBJ1-5; d_call: NA; v_call: TRBV7-9; cdr3_length: 14; cdr3_aa: CASSLDIAPQPQHF
j_call: TRBJ2-7; d_call: TRBD2; v_call: TRBV12-5; cdr3_length: 18; cdr3_aa: CASGSDRLTSGISNEQYF
j_call: TRBJ2-7; d_call: NA; v_call: TRBV2; cdr3_length: 11; cdr3_aa: CASITQTEQYF
j_call: TRBJ2-7; d_call: TRBD1; v_call: TRBV27; cdr3_length: 15; cdr3_aa: CASSLSPTGGYEQYF
j_call: TRBJ1-1; d_call: TRBD1; v_call: TRBV18; cdr3_length: 12; cdr3_aa: CASQGGNTEAFF
j_call: TRBJ2-3; d_call: TRBD2; v_call: TRBV28; cdr3_length: 14; cdr3_aa: CASSHSGSRDTQYF
j_call: TRBJ2-1; d_call: NA; v_call: TRBV6-5; cdr3_length: 11; cdr3_aa: CASSRGGEQFF
j_call: TRBJ1-1; d_call: NA; v_call: TRBV28; cdr3_length: 14; cdr3_aa: CASSFLGGRTEAFF
j_call: TRBJ2-2; d_call: NA; v_call: TRBV29-1; cdr3_length: 11; cdr3_aa: CSAPYRGELFF
j_call: TRBJ2-2; d_call: NA; v_call: TRBV30; cdr3_length: 13; cdr3_aa: CAWREQGSGELFF
j_call: TRBJ2-2; d_call: NA; v_call: TRBV30; cdr3_length: 14; cdr3_aa: CAWSGTKNTGELFF
j_call: TRBJ1-1; d_call: NA; v_call: TRBV28; cdr3_length: 12; cdr3_aa: CASTLGGTEAFF
j_call: TRBJ2-1; d_call: NA; v_call: TRBV27; cdr3_length: 13; cdr3_aa: CASSPVSRGEQFF
j_call: TRBJ2-7; d_call: TRBD1; v_call: TRBV5-4; cdr3_length: 17; cdr3_aa: CASRFLTGTARGSEQYF
j_call: TRBJ1-6; d_call: NA; v_call: TRBV4-1; cdr3_length: 18; cdr3_aa: CASSQDPLESSYNSPLHF
j_call: TRBJ2-7; d_call: TRBD2; v_call: TRBV10-3; cdr3_length: 14; cdr3_aa: CAIRLAGEHYEQYF
j_call: TRBJ1-1; d_call: NA; v_call: TRBV25-1; cdr3_length: 14; cdr3_aa: CASSKGHAATEAFF
j_call: TRBJ2-2; d_call: TRBD1; v_call: TRBV9; cdr3_length: 16; cdr3_aa: CASSPRQGWNTGELFF
j_call: TRBJ1-2; d_call: NA; v_call: TRBV5-1; cdr3_length: 14; cdr3_aa: CASSLGPSNYGYTF
j_call: TRBJ2-5; d_call: NA; v_call: TRBV3-1/TRBV3-2; cdr3_length: 14; cdr3_aa: CASSFNRLRETQYF
j_call: TRBJ1-2; d_call: NA; v_call: TRBV19; cdr3_length: 14; cdr3_aa: CASSILGQIYGYTF
j_call: TRBJ1-3; d_call: TRBD1; v_call: TRBV3-1/TRBV3-2; cdr3_length: 19; cdr3_aa: CASSAPRGLIYGSGNTIYF
j_call: TRBJ1-1; d_call: TRBD1; v_call: TRBV6-5; cdr3_length: 14; cdr3_aa: CASSRDRQNTEAFF
j_call: TRBJ2-1; d_call: NA; v_call: TRBV6-5; cdr3_length: 13; cdr3_aa: CASSYLRYNEQFF
j_call: TRBJ2-5; d_call: TRBD2; v_call: TRBV30; cdr3_length: 18; cdr3_aa: CAWSVLAGGRRGRETQYF
j_call: TRBJ2-7; d_call: TRBD1; v_call: TRBV11-2; cdr3_length: 15; cdr3_aa: CASRVGGQGNYEQYF
j_call: TRBJ1-5; d_call: NA; v_call: TRBV15; cdr3_length: 15; cdr3_aa: CATSRDSAGNQPQHF
j_call: TRBJ2-3; d_call: TRBD1; v_call: TRBV12-5; cdr3_length: 13; cdr3_aa: CASGADRGSTQYF
j_call: TRBJ1-2; d_call: NA; v_call: TRBV7-9; cdr3_length: 13; cdr3_aa: CASSFIGSEGYTF
j_call: TRBJ2-7; d_call: NA; v_call: TRBV6-5; cdr3_length: 12; cdr3_aa: CASRPRPGEQYF
j_call: TRBJ2-1; d_call: TRBD2; v_call: TRBV9; cdr3_length: 17; cdr3_aa: CASSVEGTSGSWNEQFF
j_call: TRBJ1-6; d_call: TRBD1; v_call: TRBV28; cdr3_length: 16; cdr3_aa: CASSSPSGTANSPLHF
j_call: TRBJ1-4; d_call: TRBD1; v_call: TRBV19; cdr3_length: 14; cdr3_aa: CASSRDRSLEKLFF
j_call: TRBJ1-6; d_call: TRBD1; v_call: TRBV11-2; cdr3_length: 18; cdr3_aa: CASSLDWPDRGKNSPLHF
j_call: TRBJ2-4; d_call: NA; v_call: TRBV2; cdr3_length: 16; cdr3_aa: CASSERSLRAKNIQYF
j_call: TRBJ2-1; d_call: NA; v_call: TRBV9; cdr3_length: 16; cdr3_aa: CASSVDAVSSYNEQFF
j_call: TRBJ2-7; d_call: TRBD1; v_call: TRBV7-9; cdr3_length: 14; cdr3_aa: CASSLGQGLYEQYF
j_call: TRBJ2-3; d_call: TRBD2; v_call: TRBV15; cdr3_length: 17; cdr3_aa: CATSRLAGALGTDTQYF
j_call: TRBJ2-3; d_call: NA; v_call: TRBV18; cdr3_length: 13; cdr3_aa: CASSPNRDSAQYF
j_call: TRBJ2-7; d_call: TRBD1; v_call: TRBV7-3; cdr3_length: 12; cdr3_aa: CASSSGQGEQYF
j_call: TRBJ2-1; d_call: TRBD1; v_call: TRBV6-5; cdr3_length: 14; cdr3_aa: CASSYRQGYNEQFF
j_call: TRBJ2-1; d_call: NA; v_call: TRBV27; cdr3_length: 9; cdr3_aa: CAIPSEQFF